This entry is about one TCR beta chain. In the authors' workflow: Reference gene primer amplification in the assay estimated nucleated cell counts. The repertoire was sequenced with immunoSEQ multiplex PCR; TCRdb's copy has only in-frame clones and lacks some. V and J calls and clone size come straight from that table; D and trimming were deduced from the DNA. This table has 70,000 to 75,000 clones, approximately 90% appearing once. The sample comes from a study of blood T cell repertoires in COVID-19. Study-wide background: Researchers got acute and convalescent COVID-19 samples from the United States, Italy and Spain. Sources were T cells, B-cell-depleted T cells, or PBMCs; the material itself was cDNA or gDNA.

V shed 2 bases and J 3 bases; nucleotides not matched to a gene: 6. The CDR3 sequence is 16 residues long. In germline, CDR1 is MGHDK, CDR2 SYGVNS. This sequence originates from a woman under 30 with acute or convalescent COVID-19. V and J are TRBV25-1 and TRBJ1-1, with TRBD1 matching over 10 bases. Sequencing used peripheral blood. The CDR3 region has the DNA TGTGCCAGCAGTGAAGACAGGGGGCTTTCGTACACTGAAGCTTTCTTT. Protein: CASSEDRGLSYTEAFF.